These 27 T cell receptor beta chains were all obtained from the same sample, sequenced in a study of blood T cell repertoires in COVID-19. Data came from immunoSEQ multiplex PCR; TCRdb stores just in-frame clones and leaves some out. In the table there are about 220,000 clones, 84% of which are singletons. The sample consisted of peripheral blood. The source of these receptors is a man aged 45 to 65 with active or convalescent COVID-19.

The chain joins TRBV7-2 to TRBJ2-5; D gene unclear. The CDR3 length is 14 residues. Germline CDR1 reads SGHTA; CDR2 reads FQGNSA. V lost 5 bases, J lost 5 bases, and 15 bases lay in between. CDR3 in DNA: TGTGCCAGCAGCCGCACTAACGCCGGGGAGACCCAGTACTTC. Translated, it gives CASSRTNAGETQYF.

V is TRBV4-1 and J is TRBJ2-3; D is unclear. The CDR3 length is 13 residues. Germline V gene sequence: CDR1 MGHRA, CDR2 YSYEKL. V was cut by 1 base and J by 2 bases, with 4 bases left in between. This CDR3 reads CASSQVNTDTQYF. Written as DNA, the CDR3 is TGCGCCAGCAGCCAAGTAAACACAGATACGCAGTATTTT.

The chain recombines TRBV6-6 with TRBJ2-4; D unclear. V was pared by 6 bases and J by 8 bases, with 17 bases between. This CDR3 spans 14 amino acids. Looked up from germline, CDR1 is MNHNY and CDR2 is SVGAGI (reference sequence). The DNA for the CDR3 is TGTGCCAGCAGCCTCCGAAGTCCGCCGGACATTCAGTACTTC. Protein: CASSLRSPPDIQYF.

V usage is TRBV7-9 and J usage is TRBJ2-1; D call uncertain. Germline V CDR1 and CDR2: SEHNR, FQNEAQ (reference sequence). Trimming removed 4 bases at V and 8 bases at J, with 15 bases between. The CDR3 sequence is 14 residues long. The CDR3, as DNA: TGTGCCAGCAGCTCCTGGCGTCTGGGCGATGAGCAGTTCTTC. Its protein is CASSSWRLGDEQFF.

This rearrangement joins TRBV6-1 to TRBJ1-6, with 7 bases fitting TRBD1. J lost 0 bases, V lost 4 bases, and 9 bases had no gene match. In germline, CDR1 is MNHNS, CDR2 SASEGT. The length of the CDR3 is 18 residues. This CDR3 reads CASSVGDRRPSYNSPLHF. In DNA form, the CDR3 reads TGTGCCAGCAGTGTCGGGGACAGACGACCCTCCTATAATTCACCCCTCCACTTT.

The rearrangement joins TRBV4-1 to TRBJ1-6, with 8 positions matching TRBD1. J was trimmed by 7 bases and V by 2 bases; bases with no gene match: 7. Germline V gene data show CDR1 as MGHRA and CDR2 as YSYEKL. This CDR3 contains 16 residues. DNA of the CDR3: TGCGCCAGCAGCCAACCTGGACAGGGTAAAAATTCACCCCTCCACTTT. Residues: CASSQPGQGKNSPLHF.

J is TRBJ1-1 and V is TRBV24-1; 10 nucleotides align to TRBD1. The CDR3 has 14 amino acids. V lost 4 bases and J lost 7; bases outside the gene matches: 5. Germline-derived CDR1 and CDR2 are KGHDR and SFDVKD. CDR3 region: CATSEGQGRGEAFF. CDR3 in DNA: TGTGCCACCAGTGAGGGACAGGGGCGAGGTGAAGCTTTCTTT.

The CDR3 sequence: CASSLRDSQHSPLHF. The CDR3 nucleotides are TGTGCCAGCAGCCTTCGGGACAGCCAACATTCACCCCTCCACTTT. This chain uses TRBV14 with TRBJ1-6, with 7 positions matching TRBD1. The CDR3 is 15 residues long. Germline CDR1 and CDR2: SGHDN and FVKESK. Trimming at V came to 4 bases and at J to 8 bases, leaving 8 bases not matched to a gene.

The CDR3 nucleotides are TGTGCCAGCTCACCAAATCAGGGCGGCGAGCAGTACGTC. This translates into CASSPNQGGEQYV. The chain joins TRBV18 to TRBJ2-7, with a weak D call TRBD1 (5 bases). This CDR3 contains 13 residues. V lost 2 bases, J lost 6 bases, and 11 bases lay in between. The V gene's germline CDR1 is KGHSH and CDR2 LQKENI.

This rearrangement joins TRBV2 to TRBJ2-6; weak D call: TRBD1 (6 bases). CDR1 SNHLY and CDR2 FYNNEI come from the germline V gene. This CDR3 is 15 amino acids long. V lost 6 bases to trimming and J lost 0 bases, with 9 bases between them. For the CDR3, the DNA is TGTGCCAGCAGCCACAGGGACTCTGGGGCCAACGTCCTGACTTTC. It yields the protein CASSHRDSGANVLTF.

This clone was detected once. The chain links TRBV4-1 to TRBJ2-3; 10 nucleotides align to TRBD2. The V and J ends lost 1 base and 8 bases, in that order; junction bases with no gene match: 6. Germline loops: CDR1 MGHRA, CDR2 YSYEKL. This CDR3 has 15 residues. The CDR3 DNA reads as TGCGCCAGCAGCCAAGGGACTAGCGGTCCCGGTACGCAGTATTTT. Protein: CASSQGTSGPGTQYF.

The rearrangement uses TRBV5-8 and TRBJ1-5; D is unclear. V lost 0 bases and J lost 2, with 9 bases in between. The CDR3 length is 15 residues. The V gene's germline CDR1 is SGHTS and CDR2 YDEGEE. The CDR3 here is CASSLAPLRNQPQHF. The CDR3 bases are TGTGCCAGCAGCTTGGCCCCCCTCCGCAATCAGCCCCAGCATTTT.

The table lists this clone with a few counts. The J gene is TRBJ1-5, the V gene TRBV2; D might be TRBD1 (5 bases). CDR3 length: 13 amino acids. Germline V gives CDR1 SNHLY, CDR2 FYNNEI. V was trimmed by 4 bases and J by 7 bases, leaving 11 bases between them. The CDR3 is CASSVEGRQPQHF. In DNA, the CDR3 is TGTGCCAGCAGTGTGGAGGGGAGACAGCCCCAGCATTTT.

The rearrangement uses TRBV11-2 and TRBJ2-5, with D perhaps matching TRBD2 (6 bases). The CDR3 is 14 amino acids. CDR1 and CDR2 from the germline V gene are SGHAT and FQNNGV. The V end lost 1 base, the J end lost 9 bases, and 15 bases lay between the germline ends. The CDR3 sequence: CASSLGLAGEAQYF. The CDR3 nucleotides are TGTGCCAGCAGCTTAGGTCTAGCTGGGGAGGCCCAGTACTTC. Supplemented by reference TRBV11-2 and TRBJ2-5, the full variable domain reads EAGVAQSPRYKIIEKRQSVAFWCNPISGHATLYWYQQILGQGPKLLIQFQNNGVVDDSQLPKDRFSAERLKGVDSTLKIQPAKLEDSAVYLCASSLGLAGEAQYFGPGTRLLVL.

This chain joins TRBV29-1 and TRBJ1-4, with TRBD1 identical over 11 bases. Germline loops: CDR1 SQVTM, CDR2 ANQGSEA. The CDR3 totals 14 residues. Trimming removed 6 bases from V and 8 bases from J; junction bases left unmatched: 8. CDR3: CSVPGTGGDEKLFF. CDR3 coding DNA: TGCAGCGTCCCCGGGACAGGGGGGGACGAAAAACTGTTTTTT.

This sequence joins TRBV19 and TRBJ2-1; 13 bases align to TRBD2. The trim removed 4 bases at V and 10 bases at J, leaving 4 bases unmatched. Germline CDR1 and CDR2: LNHDA and SQIVND (reference sequence). CDR3 size: 14 residues. The DNA for the CDR3 is TGTGCCAGTAGTAATGGACTAGCGGGAGTCGAGCAGTTCTTC. Translated: CASSNGLAGVEQFF.

The chain has TRBV3-1 (or the pseudogene TRBV3-2) and TRBJ2-7; 8 positions match TRBD1. The CDR3 is 14 amino acids. V lost 4 bases to trimming and J lost 3 bases; unmatched junction nucleotides: 5. Germline values: CDR1 LGHDT, CDR2 YNNKEL (reference sequence). This chain's CDR3 is CASSLTGVFYEQYF. The CDR3 bases are TGTGCCAGCAGCCTGACAGGGGTTTTCTACGAGCAGTACTTC.

This rearrangement joins TRBV5-1 to TRBJ2-3, with D unresolved. V was shortened by 5 bases and J by 2 bases, with 15 bases between the two germline ends. The CDR3 runs to 15 residues. CDR1 and CDR2 from the germline V gene are SGHRS and YFSETQ. The CDR3 spells CASRFSVQSTDTQYF. The CDR3 DNA sequence: TGCGCCAGCAGGTTCAGTGTTCAGTCCACAGATACGCAGTATTTT.

The chain couples TRBV5-4 to TRBJ1-1, with D perhaps TRBD1 (5 bases). CDR1 SGHNT and CDR2 YYREEE come from the germline V gene (reference sequence). This CDR3 is built from 16 residues. V was clipped by 4 bases and J by 0 bases, with 16 bases between them. The CDR3 nucleotides read TGTGCCAGCAGCCCCCCTTCGCCAGGGATGAACACTGAAGCTTTCTTT. Its translation: CASSPPSPGMNTEAFF.

To note about this clone: An end of the junction differs from the germline gene, which may be a read error. This sequence joins TRBV12-3 or TRBV12-4 and TRBJ2-4, with 7 nucleotides matching TRBD2. The CDR3 consists of 12 residues. CDR3 sequence (DNA): TGTGCCAGCAGTTTGGGGGGGACGCTTAGTCGGTTC. Translating it yields CASSLGGTLSRF.

The sample holds one count of this clone. The chain carries TRBV3-1 (or the pseudogene TRBV3-2) and TRBJ1-6; TRBD1 agrees at 7 bases. CDR3 length: 13 residues. Germline V gene sequence: CDR1 LGHDT, CDR2 YNNKEL (reference sequence). With 4 bases clipped from V and 6 bases from J, the junction kept 0 bases outside the gene matches. CDR3 amino acids: CASSRDSNSPLHF. Written as DNA, the CDR3 is TGTGCCAGCAGCCGGGACAGTAATTCACCCCTCCACTTT.

The chain has TRBV9 and TRBJ1-4; a weak D match, TRBD1 (6 bases). This CDR3 region has 15 residues. Germline V lookup: CDR1 SGDLS, CDR2 YYNGEE. Trimming shortened V by 2 bases and J by 0 bases, and 8 bases separated the two germline ends. In DNA form, the CDR3 reads TGTGCCAGCAGCGTGACAGGAACAACTAATGAAAAACTGTTTTTT. Translated, it gives CASSVTGTTNEKLFF.

The CDR3 bases are TGCAGCGTGGGTGCGGACGTAGCGGGGGAGACCCAGTACTTC. Translating gives CSVGADVAGETQYF. The rearrangement links TRBV29-1 to TRBJ2-5; 8 nucleotides line up with TRBD2. J was trimmed by 5 bases and V by 6 bases; bases with no gene match: 11. CDR3 length: 14 residues. Germline V CDR1 and CDR2: SQVTM, ANQGSEA.

This chain uses TRBV7-9 with TRBJ2-1, with no clear D. V was pared by 4 bases and J by 0 bases, with 7 bases between. Germline values: CDR1 SEHNR, CDR2 FQNEAQ (reference sequence). The CDR3 spans 14 residues. CDR3 loop: CASSSESSYNEQFF. CDR3 bases: TGTGCCAGCAGCTCGGAGAGCTCCTACAATGAGCAGTTCTTC.

The CDR3 loop reads CASSQVSILLSNQPQHF. In nucleotides, the CDR3 is TGCGCCAGCAGCCAAGTGAGTATCCTCCTTAGCAATCAGCCCCAGCATTTT. The chain has TRBV4-1 and TRBJ1-5; D gene uncertain. Trimming left V 1 base short and J 0 bases short, with 13 bases between. CDR3 length: 17 residues. CDR1 MGHRA and CDR2 YSYEKL come from the germline V gene.

J is TRBJ2-5 and V is TRBV5-1; maybe TRBD2 (5 bases). Germline assignment: CDR1 SGHRS and CDR2 YFSETQ. V dropped 2 bases and J dropped 0 bases, with 14 bases sitting between them. The CDR3 is 16 residues long. This CDR3 is CASSFGTPGYQETQYF. As DNA, the CDR3 is TGCGCCAGCAGCTTCGGAACCCCGGGGTACCAAGAGACCCAGTACTTC. Full variable domain (remainder filled in from reference TRBV5-1 and TRBJ2-5): KAGVTQTPRYLIKTRGQQVTLSCSPISGHRSVSWYQQTPGQGLQFLFEYFSETQRNKGNFPGRFSGRQFSNSRSEMNVSTLELGDSALYLCASSFGTPGYQETQYFGPGTRLLVL.

V gene TRBV6-6 combines with J gene TRBJ1-1, with TRBD1 matching over 10 bases. CDR1 and CDR2 (germline): MNHNY, SVGAGI (reference sequence). V was pared by 0 bases and J by 5 bases, with 3 bases of the junction left unmatched. This CDR3 is 15 amino acids long. The CDR3 DNA follows: TGTGCCAGCAGTTACTCTGGACAGGGGGGAACTGAAGCTTTCTTT. Translating gives CASSYSGQGGTEAFF.